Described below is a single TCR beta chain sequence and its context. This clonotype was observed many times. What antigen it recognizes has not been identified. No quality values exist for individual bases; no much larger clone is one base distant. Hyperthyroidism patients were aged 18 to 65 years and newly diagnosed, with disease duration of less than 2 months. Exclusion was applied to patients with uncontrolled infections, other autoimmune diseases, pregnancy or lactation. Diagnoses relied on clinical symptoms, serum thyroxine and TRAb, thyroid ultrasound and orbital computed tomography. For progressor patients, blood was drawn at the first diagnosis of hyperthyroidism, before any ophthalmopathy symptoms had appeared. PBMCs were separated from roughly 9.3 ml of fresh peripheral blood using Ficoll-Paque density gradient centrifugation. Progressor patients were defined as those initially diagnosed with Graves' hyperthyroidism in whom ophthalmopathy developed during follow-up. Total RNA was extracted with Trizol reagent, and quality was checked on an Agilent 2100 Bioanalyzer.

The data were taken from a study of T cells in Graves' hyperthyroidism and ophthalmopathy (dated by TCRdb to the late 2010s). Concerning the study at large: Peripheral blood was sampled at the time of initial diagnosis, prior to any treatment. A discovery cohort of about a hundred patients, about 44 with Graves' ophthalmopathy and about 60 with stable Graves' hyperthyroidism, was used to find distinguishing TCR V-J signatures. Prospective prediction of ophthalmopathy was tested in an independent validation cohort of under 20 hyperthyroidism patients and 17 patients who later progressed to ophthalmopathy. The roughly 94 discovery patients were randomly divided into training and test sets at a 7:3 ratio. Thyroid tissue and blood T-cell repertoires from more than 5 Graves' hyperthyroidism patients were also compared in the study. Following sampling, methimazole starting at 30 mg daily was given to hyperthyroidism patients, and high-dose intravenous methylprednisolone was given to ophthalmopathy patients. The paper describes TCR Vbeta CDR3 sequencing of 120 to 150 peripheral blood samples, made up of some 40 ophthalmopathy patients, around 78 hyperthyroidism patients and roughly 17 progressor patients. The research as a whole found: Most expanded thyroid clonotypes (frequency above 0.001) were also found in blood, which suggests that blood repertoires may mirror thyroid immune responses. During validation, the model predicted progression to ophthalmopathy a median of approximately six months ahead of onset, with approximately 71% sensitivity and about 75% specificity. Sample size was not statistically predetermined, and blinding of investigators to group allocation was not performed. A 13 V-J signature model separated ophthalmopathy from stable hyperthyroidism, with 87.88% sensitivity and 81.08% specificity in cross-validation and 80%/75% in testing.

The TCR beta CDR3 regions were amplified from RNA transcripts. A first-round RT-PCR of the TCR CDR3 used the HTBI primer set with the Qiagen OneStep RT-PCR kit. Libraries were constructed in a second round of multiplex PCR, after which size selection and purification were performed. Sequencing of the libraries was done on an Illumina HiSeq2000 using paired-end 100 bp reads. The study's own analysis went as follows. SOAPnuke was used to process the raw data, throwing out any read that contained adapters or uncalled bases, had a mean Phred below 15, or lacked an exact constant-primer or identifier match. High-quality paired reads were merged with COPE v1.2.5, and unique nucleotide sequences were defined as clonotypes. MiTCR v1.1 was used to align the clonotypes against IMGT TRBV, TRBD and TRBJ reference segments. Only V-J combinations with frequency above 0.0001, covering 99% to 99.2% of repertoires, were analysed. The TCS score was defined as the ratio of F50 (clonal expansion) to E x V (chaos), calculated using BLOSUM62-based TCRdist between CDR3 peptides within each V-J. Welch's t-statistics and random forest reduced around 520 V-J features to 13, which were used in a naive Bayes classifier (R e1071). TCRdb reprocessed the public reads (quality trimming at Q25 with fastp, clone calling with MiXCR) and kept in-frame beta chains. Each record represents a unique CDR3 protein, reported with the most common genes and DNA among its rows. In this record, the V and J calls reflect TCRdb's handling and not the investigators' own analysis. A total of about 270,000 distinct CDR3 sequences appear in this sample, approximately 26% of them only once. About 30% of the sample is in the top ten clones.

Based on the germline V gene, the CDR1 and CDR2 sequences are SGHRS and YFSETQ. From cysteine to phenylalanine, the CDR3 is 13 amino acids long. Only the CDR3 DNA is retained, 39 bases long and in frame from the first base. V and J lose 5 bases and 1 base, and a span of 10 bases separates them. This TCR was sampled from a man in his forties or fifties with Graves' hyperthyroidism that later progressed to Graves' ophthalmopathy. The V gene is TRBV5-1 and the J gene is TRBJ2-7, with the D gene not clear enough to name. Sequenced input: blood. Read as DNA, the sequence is TGCGCCAGCAGGTCTCAGAGTTCCTACGAGCAGTACTTC. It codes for CASRSQSSYEQYF.